A single sample is the source of the 8 T cell receptor beta chains below, sequenced in a study of T-cell memory formation after mild COVID-19. TCRdb re-called the 5' RACE reads through MiXCR, storing one row per CDR3 protein. Seen here are 340,000 or so distinct CDR3 sequences, over 10% observed once, and the top ten hold around 21%. The sample comprised PBMCs or a T cell subset sorted from them (not recorded which). The receptors here all came from a man between 18 and 29 years old who had mild COVID-19 (a few samples of this study predate the infection). Cell type and time point are not known.

This clonotype was recorded at least ten times. The chain combines TRBV5-1 with TRBJ2-1; tentatively, D is TRBD2 (7 bases). The V end was cut by 2 bases, the J end by 1 base, with 13 bases between. The CDR3 extends over 16 amino acids. Germline V gene lookup returns CDR1 SGHRS and CDR2 YFSETQ. In DNA, the CDR3 is TGCGCCAGCAGCTTCGACGGGGGGCGGTCCTACAATGAGCAGTTCTTC. Residues: CASSFDGGRSYNEQFF.

The CDR3 is CSAAGPTNEKLFF. The CDR3 nucleotides are TGCAGTGCTGCAGGGCCTACTAATGAAAAACTGTTTTTT. The chain uses TRBV20-1 and TRBJ1-4; D may be TRBD1 (5 bases). Germline V gives CDR1 DFQATT, CDR2 SNEGSKA (reference sequence). This CDR3 has 13 amino acids. V was pared by 5 bases and J by 2 bases, with 9 bases between.

This clonotype has more than one count but fewer than ten. This chain joins TRBV20-1 and TRBJ2-5; D may match TRBD1 or TRBD2 (5 bases each). Germline CDR1 reads DFQATT; CDR2 reads SNEGSKA (reference sequence). The CDR3 is made up of 13 amino acids. V was pared by 6 bases and J by 7 bases, with 18 bases between. CDR3: CSARDGAALTQYF. Written as DNA, the CDR3 is TGCAGTGCCCGGGACGGGGCTGCACTGACCCAGTACTTC.

The sample holds a few counts of this clonotype. The chain carries TRBV9 and TRBJ2-3; D ambiguous. The length of the CDR3 is 17 residues. Germline loops: CDR1 SGDLS, CDR2 YYNGEE. V was pared by 3 bases and J by 0 bases, with 17 bases between. CDR3 sequence: CASSGKRSFPSTDTQYF. CDR3 in DNA: TGTGCCAGCAGCGGAAAGCGTAGCTTCCCTAGCACAGATACGCAGTATTTT.

This CDR3 is CASSVVGTGGKTSNTGELFF. CDR3 DNA: TGTGCCAGCAGCGTAGTTGGGACAGGGGGTAAAACTTCGAACACCGGGGAGCTGTTTTTT. The chain is built from TRBV9 and TRBJ2-2; 11 bases line up with TRBD1. Germline values: CDR1 SGDLS, CDR2 YYNGEE. Losses at the gene ends were 0 bases for V and 0 bases for J; bases not matched to a gene: 10. The length of the CDR3 is 20 residues.

This clonotype has more than one count but fewer than ten. The chain carries TRBV20-1 and TRBJ2-3; D not certain. Between the trimmed V and J ends, which lost 4 bases and 4 bases, there was a span of 6 bases. The CDR3 has 11 residues. The V gene's germline CDR1 is DFQATT and CDR2 SNEGSKA (reference sequence). The CDR3 loop reads CSANLADTQYF. The CDR3 DNA follows: TGCAGTGCTAACTTGGCAGATACGCAGTATTTT.

This clonotype was counted only a few times. The chain links TRBV9 to TRBJ2-5; the D gene could be TRBD1 or TRBD2 (5 bases each). Germline V lookup: CDR1 SGDLS, CDR2 YYNGEE. The CDR3 totals 13 residues. Trimming stripped 2 bases from V and 5 bases from J, with 10 bases between. The chain's CDR3 is CASSVGPDETQYF. The DNA of the CDR3 is TGTGCCAGCAGCGTGGGACCGGATGAGACCCAGTACTTC. The complete variable domain, with remaining parts taken from reference TRBV9 and TRBJ2-5, reads DSGVTQTPKHLITATGQRVTLRCSPRSGDLSVYWYQQSLDQGLQFLIQYYNGEERAKGNILERFSAQQFPDLHSELNLSSLELGDSALYFCASSVGPDETQYFGPGTRLLVL.

This sequence joins TRBV6-2 or TRBV6-3 and TRBJ2-4; 8 bases map to TRBD2. This CDR3 contains 18 residues. The trim removed 2 bases at V and 0 bases at J, leaving 9 bases unmatched. Germline V gene lookup returns CDR1 MNHEY and CDR2 SVGEGT. In DNA form, the CDR3 reads TGTGCCAGCAGTTACAATATCGGGGGGGCAGGAGCCAAAAACATTCAGTACTTC. Protein product: CASSYNIGGAGAKNIQYF.